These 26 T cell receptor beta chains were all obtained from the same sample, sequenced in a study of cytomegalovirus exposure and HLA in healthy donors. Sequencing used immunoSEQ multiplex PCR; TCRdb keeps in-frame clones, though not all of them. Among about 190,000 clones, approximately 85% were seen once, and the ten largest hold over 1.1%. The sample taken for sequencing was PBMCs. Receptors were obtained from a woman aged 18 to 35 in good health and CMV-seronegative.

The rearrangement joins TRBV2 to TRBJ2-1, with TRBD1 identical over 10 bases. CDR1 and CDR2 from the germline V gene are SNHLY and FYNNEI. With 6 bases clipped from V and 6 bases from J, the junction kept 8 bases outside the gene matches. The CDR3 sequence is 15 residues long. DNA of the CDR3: TGTGCCAGCAGCGGACAGGGGGTATCAGGCAATGAGCAGTTCTTC. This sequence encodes CASSGQGVSGNEQFF.

This chain's CDR3 is CASSITSSYNEQFF. The CDR3 coding sequence is TGTGCCAGTAGTATTACTAGCTCCTACAATGAGCAGTTCTTC. This chain connects TRBV19 to TRBJ2-1; the D gene is possibly TRBD2 (5 bases). The CDR3 extends over 14 amino acids. From germline, CDR1 is LNHDA and CDR2 SQIVND (reference sequence). V was trimmed by 3 bases and J by 0 bases, leaving 6 bases between them. The full variable domain, completed using reference TRBV19 and TRBJ2-1, is DGGITQSPKYLFRKEGQNVTLSCEQNLNHDAMYWYRQDPGQGLRLIYYSQIVNDFQKGDIAEGYSVSREKKESFPLTVTSAQKNPTAFYLCASSITSSYNEQFFGPGTRLTVL.

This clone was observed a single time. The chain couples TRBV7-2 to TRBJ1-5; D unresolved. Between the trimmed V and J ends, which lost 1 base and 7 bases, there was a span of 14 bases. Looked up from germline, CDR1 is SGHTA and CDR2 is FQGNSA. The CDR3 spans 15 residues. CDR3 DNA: TGTGCCAGCAGCTTAGGAAACAGTCCCAGCCAGCCCCAGCATTTT. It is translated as CASSLGNSPSQPQHF.

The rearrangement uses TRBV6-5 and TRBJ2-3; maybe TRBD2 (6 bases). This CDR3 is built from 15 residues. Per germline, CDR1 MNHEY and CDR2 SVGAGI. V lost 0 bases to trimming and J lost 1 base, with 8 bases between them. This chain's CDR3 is CASSYSAGRTDTQYF. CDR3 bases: TGTGCCAGCAGTTACTCGGCGGGGCGCACAGATACGCAGTATTTT.

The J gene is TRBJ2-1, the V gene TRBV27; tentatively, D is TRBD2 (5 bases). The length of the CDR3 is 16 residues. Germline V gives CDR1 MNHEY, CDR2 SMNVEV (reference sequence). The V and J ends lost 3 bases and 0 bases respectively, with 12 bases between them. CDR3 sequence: CASSFLGRLSYNEQFF. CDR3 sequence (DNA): TGTGCCAGCAGTTTTTTGGGGAGACTCTCCTACAATGAGCAGTTCTTC.

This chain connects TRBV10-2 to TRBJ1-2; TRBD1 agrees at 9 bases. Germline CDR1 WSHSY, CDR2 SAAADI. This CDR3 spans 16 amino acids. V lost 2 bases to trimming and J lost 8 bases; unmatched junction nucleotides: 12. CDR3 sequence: CASSEPGQGKLDGYTF. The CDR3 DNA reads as TGCGCCAGCAGTGAGCCCGGACAGGGGAAGTTGGACGGCTACACCTTC.

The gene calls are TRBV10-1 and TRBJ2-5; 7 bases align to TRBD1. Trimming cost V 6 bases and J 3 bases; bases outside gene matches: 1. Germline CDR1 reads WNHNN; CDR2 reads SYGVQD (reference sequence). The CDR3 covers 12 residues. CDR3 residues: CASSRGKETQYF. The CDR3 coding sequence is TGCGCCAGCAGCAGGGGGAAAGAGACCCAGTACTTC.

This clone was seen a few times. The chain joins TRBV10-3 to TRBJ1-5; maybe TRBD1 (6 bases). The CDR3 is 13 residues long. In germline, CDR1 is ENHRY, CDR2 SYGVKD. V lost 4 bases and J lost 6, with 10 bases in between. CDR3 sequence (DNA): TGTGCCATCAGTGGACAGGATGGTCAGCCCCAGCATTTT. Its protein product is CAISGQDGQPQHF.

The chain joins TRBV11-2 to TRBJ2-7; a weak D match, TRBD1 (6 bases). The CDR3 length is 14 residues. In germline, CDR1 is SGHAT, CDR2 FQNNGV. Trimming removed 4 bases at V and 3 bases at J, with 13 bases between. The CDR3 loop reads CASSYTTGIYEQYF. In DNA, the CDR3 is TGTGCCAGCAGCTATACGACAGGTATCTACGAGCAGTACTTC. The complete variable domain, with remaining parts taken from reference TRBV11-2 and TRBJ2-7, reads EAGVAQSPRYKIIEKRQSVAFWCNPISGHATLYWYQQILGQGPKLLIQFQNNGVVDDSQLPKDRFSAERLKGVDSTLKIQPAKLEDSAVYLCASSYTTGIYEQYFGPGTRLTVT.

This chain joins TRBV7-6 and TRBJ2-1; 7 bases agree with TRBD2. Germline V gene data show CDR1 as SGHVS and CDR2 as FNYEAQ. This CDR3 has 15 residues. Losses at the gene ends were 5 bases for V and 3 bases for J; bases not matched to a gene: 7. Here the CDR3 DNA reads TGTGCCAGCAGCCCTAGGGGCGGGAGCTACAATGAGCAGTTCTTC. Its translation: CASSPRGGSYNEQFF.

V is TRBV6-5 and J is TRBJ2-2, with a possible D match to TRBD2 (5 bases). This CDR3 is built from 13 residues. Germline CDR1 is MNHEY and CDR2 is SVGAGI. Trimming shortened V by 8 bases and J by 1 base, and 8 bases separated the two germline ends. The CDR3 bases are TGTGCCAGCGAAGCGGTGAACACCGGGGAGCTGTTTTTT. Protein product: CASEAVNTGELFF.

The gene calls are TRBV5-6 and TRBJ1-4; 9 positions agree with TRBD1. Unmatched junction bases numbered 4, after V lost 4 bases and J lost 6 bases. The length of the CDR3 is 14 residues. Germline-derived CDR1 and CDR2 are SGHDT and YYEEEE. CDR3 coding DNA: TGTGCCAGCAGCGGGGGACAGGGTTATGAAAAACTGTTTTTT. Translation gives CASSGGQGYEKLFF.

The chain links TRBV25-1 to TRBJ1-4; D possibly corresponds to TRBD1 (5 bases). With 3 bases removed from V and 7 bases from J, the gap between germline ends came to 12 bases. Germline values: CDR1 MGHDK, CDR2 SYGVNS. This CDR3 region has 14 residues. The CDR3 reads CASSEWGRGEKLFF. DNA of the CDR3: TGTGCCAGCAGTGAGTGGGGGAGGGGTGAAAAACTGTTTTTT.

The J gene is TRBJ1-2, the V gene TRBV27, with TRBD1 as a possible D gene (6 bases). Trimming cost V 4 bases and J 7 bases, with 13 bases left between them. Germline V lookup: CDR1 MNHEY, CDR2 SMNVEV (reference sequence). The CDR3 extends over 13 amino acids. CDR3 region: CASSSTGYAGYTF. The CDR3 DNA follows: TGTGCCAGCAGTTCCACAGGGTATGCTGGCTACACCTTC.

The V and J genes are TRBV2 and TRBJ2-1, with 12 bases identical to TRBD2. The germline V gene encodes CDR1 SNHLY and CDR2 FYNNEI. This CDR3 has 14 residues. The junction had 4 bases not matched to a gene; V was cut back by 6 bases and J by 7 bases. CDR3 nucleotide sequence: TGTGCCAGCAGCGGAACTAGCGGGAGGAATGAGCAGTTCTTC. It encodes CASSGTSGRNEQFF.

The CDR3 coding sequence is TGCGCCAGCACGGGGACAGCGAACACTGAAGCTTTCTTT. Translating gives CASTGTANTEAFF. This sequence joins TRBV5-1 and TRBJ1-1; TRBD1 agrees at 7 bases. The V and J ends lost 6 bases and 1 base, in that order; junction bases with no gene match: 3. Germline CDR1 and CDR2: SGHRS and YFSETQ. The CDR3 has 13 amino acids. Using reference TRBV5-1 and TRBJ1-1 for the parts outside the CDR3, the full variable domain is KAGVTQTPRYLIKTRGQQVTLSCSPISGHRSVSWYQQTPGQGLQFLFEYFSETQRNKGNFPGRFSGRQFSNSRSEMNVSTLELGDSALYLCASTGTANTEAFFGQGTRLTVV.

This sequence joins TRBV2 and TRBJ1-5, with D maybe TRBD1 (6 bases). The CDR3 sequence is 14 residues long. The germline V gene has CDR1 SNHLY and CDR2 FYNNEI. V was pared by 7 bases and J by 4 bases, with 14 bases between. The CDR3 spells CASTVTRGNQPQHF. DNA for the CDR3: TGTGCCAGCACCGTCACGAGGGGGAATCAGCCCCAGCATTTT.

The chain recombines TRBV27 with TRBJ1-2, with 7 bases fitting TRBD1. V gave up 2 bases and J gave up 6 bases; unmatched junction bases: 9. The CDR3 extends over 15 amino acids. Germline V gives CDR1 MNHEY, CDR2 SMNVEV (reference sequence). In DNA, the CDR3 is TGTGCCAGCAGTTTAAGTAGGGGGCAAGGAAATGGCTACACCTTC. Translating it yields CASSLSRGQGNGYTF.

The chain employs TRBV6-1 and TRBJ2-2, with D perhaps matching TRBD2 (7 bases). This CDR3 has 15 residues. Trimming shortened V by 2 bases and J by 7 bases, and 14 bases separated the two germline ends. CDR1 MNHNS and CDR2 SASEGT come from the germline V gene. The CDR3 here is CASSESGGLFGELFF. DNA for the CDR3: TGTGCCAGCAGTGAATCGGGGGGCTTGTTCGGGGAGCTGTTTTTT.

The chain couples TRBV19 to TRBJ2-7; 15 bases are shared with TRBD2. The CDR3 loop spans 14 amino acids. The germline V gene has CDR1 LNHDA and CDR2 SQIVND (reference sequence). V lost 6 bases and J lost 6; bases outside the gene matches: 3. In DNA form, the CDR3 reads TGTGCCAGTAGGGGGACTAGCGGGAGGTTCGAGCAGTACTTC. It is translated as CASRGTSGRFEQYF.

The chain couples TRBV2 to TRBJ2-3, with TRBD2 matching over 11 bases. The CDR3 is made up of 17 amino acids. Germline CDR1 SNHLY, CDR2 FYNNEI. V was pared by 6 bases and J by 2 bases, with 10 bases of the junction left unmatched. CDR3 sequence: CASRPGTSGALTDTQYF. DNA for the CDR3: TGTGCCAGCAGACCCGGGACTAGCGGAGCCCTCACAGATACGCAGTATTTT.

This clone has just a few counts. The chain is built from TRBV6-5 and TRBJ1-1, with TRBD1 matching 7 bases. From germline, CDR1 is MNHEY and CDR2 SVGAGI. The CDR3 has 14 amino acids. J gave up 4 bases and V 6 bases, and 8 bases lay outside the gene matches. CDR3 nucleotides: TGTGCCAGCAGGGTGGGACAGCGGCTCACTGAAGCTTTCTTT. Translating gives CASRVGQRLTEAFF.

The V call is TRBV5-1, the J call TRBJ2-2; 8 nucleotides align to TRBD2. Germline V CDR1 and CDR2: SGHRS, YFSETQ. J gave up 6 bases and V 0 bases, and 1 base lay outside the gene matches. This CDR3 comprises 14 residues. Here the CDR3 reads CASSLVRGAGELFF. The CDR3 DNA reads TGCGCCAGCAGCTTGGTGCGGGGGGCCGGGGAGCTGTTTTTT.

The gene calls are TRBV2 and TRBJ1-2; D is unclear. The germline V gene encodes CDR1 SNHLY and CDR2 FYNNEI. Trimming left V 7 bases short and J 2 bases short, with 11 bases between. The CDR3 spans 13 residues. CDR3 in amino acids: CASMRSGNYGYTF. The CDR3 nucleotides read TGTGCCAGCATGAGGAGTGGGAACTATGGCTACACCTTC.

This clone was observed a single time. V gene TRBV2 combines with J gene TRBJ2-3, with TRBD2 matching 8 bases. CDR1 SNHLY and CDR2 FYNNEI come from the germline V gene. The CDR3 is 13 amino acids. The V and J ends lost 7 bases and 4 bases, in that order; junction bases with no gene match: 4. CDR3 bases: TGTGCCAGCACCGGGACTAGTGCAGATACGCAGTATTTT. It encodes CASTGTSADTQYF.

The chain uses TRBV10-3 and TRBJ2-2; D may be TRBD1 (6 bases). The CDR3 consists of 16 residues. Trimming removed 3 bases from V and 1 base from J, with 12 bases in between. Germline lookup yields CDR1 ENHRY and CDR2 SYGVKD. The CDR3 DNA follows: TGTGCCATCAGTGATGGGGGCAGGGGGAACACCGGGGAGCTGTTTTTT. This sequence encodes CAISDGGRGNTGELFF.